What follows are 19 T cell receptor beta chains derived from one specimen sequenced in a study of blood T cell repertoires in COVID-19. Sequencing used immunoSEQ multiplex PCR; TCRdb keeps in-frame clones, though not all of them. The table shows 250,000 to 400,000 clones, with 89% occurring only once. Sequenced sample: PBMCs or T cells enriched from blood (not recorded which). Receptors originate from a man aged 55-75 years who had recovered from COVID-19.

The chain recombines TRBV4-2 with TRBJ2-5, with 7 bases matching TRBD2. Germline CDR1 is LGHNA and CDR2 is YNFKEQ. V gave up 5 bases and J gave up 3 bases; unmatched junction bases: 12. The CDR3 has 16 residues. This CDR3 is CASSSRRGGSEETQYF. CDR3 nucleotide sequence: TGTGCCAGCAGCAGCCGACGCGGCGGGAGTGAAGAGACCCAGTACTTC.

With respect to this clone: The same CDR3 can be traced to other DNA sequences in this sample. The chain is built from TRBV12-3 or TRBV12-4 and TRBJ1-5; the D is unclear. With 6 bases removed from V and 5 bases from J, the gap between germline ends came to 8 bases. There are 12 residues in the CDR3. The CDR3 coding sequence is TGTGCCAGCAGCCGGGGTGATCAGCCCCAGCATTTT. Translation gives CASSRGDQPQHF.

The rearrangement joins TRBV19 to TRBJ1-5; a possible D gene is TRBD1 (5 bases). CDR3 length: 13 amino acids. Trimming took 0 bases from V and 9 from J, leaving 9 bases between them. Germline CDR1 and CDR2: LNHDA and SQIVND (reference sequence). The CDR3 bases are TGTGCCAGTAGTATAGACGACAGTGTGCCCCAGCATTTT. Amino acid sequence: CASSIDDSVPQHF.

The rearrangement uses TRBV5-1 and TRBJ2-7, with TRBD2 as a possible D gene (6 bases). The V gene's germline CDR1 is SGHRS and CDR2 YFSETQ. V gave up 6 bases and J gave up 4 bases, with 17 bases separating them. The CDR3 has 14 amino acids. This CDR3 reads CASMFGGELYEQYF. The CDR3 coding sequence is TGCGCCAGCATGTTCGGGGGAGAACTGTACGAGCAGTACTTC.

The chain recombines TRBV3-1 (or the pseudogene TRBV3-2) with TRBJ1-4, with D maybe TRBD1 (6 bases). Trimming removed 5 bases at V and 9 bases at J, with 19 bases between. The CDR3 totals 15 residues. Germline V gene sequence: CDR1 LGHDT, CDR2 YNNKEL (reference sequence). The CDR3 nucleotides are TGTGCCAGCAGCTTACGCCAGAGGGGGTCTCAAAAACTGTTTTTT. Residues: CASSLRQRGSQKLFF.

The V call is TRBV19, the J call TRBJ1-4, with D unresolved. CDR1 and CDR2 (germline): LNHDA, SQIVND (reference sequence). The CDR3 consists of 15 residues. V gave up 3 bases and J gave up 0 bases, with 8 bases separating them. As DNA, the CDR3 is TGTGCCAGTAGTATGCGGGGAGCAACTAATGAAAAACTGTTTTTT. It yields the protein CASSMRGATNEKLFF.

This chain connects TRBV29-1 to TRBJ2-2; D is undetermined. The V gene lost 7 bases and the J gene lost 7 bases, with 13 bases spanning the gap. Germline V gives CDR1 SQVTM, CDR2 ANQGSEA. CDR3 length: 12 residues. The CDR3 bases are TGCAGCGCATCCCGCGTCGGCGGGGAGCTGTTTTTT. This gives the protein CSASRVGGELFF.

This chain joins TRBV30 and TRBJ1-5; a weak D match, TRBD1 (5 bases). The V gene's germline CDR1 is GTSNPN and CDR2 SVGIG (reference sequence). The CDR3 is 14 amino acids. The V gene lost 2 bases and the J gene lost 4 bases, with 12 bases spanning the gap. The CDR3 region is CAWSKGTSNQPQHF. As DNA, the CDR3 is TGTGCCTGGAGTAAGGGGACTTCAAATCAGCCCCAGCATTTT.

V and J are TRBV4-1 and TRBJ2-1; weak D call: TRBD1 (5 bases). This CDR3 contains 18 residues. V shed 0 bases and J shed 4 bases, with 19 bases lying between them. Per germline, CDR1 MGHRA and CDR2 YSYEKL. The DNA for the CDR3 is TGCGCCAGCAGCCAAGATAGAGGTCAGGGCATCGATTACAATGAGCAGTTCTTC. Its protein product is CASSQDRGQGIDYNEQFF.

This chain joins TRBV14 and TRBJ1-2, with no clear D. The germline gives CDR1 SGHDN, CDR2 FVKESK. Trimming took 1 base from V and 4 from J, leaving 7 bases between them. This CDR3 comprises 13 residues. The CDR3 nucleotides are TGTGCCAGCAGCCAAGTGCAGGCCTATGGCTACACCTTC. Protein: CASSQVQAYGYTF. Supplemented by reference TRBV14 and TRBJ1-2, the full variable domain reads EAGVTQFPSHSVIEKGQTVTLRCDPISGHDNLYWYRRVMGKEIKFLLHFVKESKQDESGMPNNRFLAERTGGTYSTLKVQPAELEDSGVYFCASSQVQAYGYTFGSGTRLTVV.

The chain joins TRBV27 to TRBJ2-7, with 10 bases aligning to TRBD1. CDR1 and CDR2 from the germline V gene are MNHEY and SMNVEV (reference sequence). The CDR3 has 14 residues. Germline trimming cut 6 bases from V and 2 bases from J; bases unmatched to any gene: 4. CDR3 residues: CASRRQGAPYEQYF. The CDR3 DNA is TGTGCCAGCAGACGACAGGGGGCCCCCTACGAGCAGTACTTC.

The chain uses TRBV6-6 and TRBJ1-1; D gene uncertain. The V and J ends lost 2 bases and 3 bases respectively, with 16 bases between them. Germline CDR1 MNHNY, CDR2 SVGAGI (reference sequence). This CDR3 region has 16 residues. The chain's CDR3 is CASSYGGPGSDTEAFF. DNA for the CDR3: TGTGCCAGCAGTTACGGAGGACCCGGGTCGGACACTGAAGCTTTCTTT.

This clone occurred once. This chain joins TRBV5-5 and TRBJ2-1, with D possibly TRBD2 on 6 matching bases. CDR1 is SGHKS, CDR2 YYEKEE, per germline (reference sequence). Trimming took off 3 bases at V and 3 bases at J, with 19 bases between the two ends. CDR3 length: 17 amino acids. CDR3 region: CASSSGLTGGLYNEQFF. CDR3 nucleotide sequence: TGTGCCAGCAGCTCGGGACTCACGGGCGGGCTCTACAATGAGCAGTTCTTC. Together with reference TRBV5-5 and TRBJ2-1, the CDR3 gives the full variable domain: DAGVTQSPTHLIKTRGQQVTLRCSPISGHKSVSWYQQVLGQGPQFIFQYYEKEERGRGNFPDRFSARQFPNYSSELNVNALLLGDSALYLCASSSGLTGGLYNEQFFGPGTRLTVL.

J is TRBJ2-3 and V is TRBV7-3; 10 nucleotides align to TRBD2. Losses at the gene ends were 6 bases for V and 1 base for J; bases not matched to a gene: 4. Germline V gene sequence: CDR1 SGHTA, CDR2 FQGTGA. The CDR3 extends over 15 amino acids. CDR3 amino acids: CASSLAGGRTDTQYF. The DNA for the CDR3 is TGTGCCAGCAGTTTAGCGGGAGGACGCACAGATACGCAGTATTTT.

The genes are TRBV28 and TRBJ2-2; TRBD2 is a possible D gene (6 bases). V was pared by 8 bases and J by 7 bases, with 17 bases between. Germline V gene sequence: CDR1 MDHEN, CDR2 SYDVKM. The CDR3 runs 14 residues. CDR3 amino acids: CASELGTGNGELFF. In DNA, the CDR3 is TGTGCCAGCGAACTAGGGACTGGTAACGGGGAGCTGTTTTTT.

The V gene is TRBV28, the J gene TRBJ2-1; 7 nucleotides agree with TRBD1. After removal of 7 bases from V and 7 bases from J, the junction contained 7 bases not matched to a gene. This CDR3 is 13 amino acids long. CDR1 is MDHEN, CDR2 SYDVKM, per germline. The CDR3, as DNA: TGTGCCAGCATAGGACAGGTCCGGAATGAGCAGTTCTTC. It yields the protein CASIGQVRNEQFF.

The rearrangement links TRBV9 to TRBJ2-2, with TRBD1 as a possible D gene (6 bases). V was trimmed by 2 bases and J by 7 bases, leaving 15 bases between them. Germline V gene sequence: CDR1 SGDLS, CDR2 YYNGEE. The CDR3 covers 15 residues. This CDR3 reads CASSVIGGAHGELFF. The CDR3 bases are TGTGCCAGCAGCGTTATTGGGGGCGCACACGGGGAGCTGTTTTTT. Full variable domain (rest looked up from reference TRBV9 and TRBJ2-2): DSGVTQTPKHLITATGQRVTLRCSPRSGDLSVYWYQQSLDQGLQFLIQYYNGEERAKGNILERFSAQQFPDLHSELNLSSLELGDSALYFCASSVIGGAHGELFFGEGSRLTVL.

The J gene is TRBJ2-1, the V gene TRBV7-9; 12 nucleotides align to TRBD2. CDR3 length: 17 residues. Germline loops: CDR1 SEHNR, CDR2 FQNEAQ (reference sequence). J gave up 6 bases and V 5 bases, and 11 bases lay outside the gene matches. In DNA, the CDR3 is TGTGCCAGCAGCACACGACTAGCGGGAGATCGGGCCAATGAGCAGTTCTTC. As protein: CASSTRLAGDRANEQFF.

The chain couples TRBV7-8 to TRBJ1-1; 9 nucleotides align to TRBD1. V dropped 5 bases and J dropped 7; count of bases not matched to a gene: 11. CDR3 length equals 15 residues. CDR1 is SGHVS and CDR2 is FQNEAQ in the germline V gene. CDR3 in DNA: TGTGCCAGCAGCCCCCAGGGACAGGGTTTAGGTGAAGCTTTCTTT. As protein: CASSPQGQGLGEAFF.